The 15 T cell receptor beta chains presented below share a single source sample, sequenced in a study of cytomegalovirus exposure and HLA in healthy donors. Libraries were prepared by immunoSEQ multiplex PCR; TCRdb keeps only in-frame clonotypes and omits some of them. The sample lists about 98,000 clones, roughly 90% occurring once. Sequenced sample: PBMCs. These receptors were collected from a young man in good health and CMV-seropositive.

This clone was detected a few times. The chain links TRBV4-1 to TRBJ1-2; 9 nucleotides agree with TRBD1. V gave up 3 bases and J gave up 4 bases; unmatched junction bases: 6. The CDR3 length is 15 residues. Germline V CDR1 and CDR2: MGHRA, YSYEKL. The CDR3 DNA reads TGCGCCAGCAGCCAGGCTCGGGACAGGGTCTATGGCTACACCTTC. Residues: CASSQARDRVYGYTF.

The genes are TRBV11-3 and TRBJ2-2; maybe TRBD2 (6 bases). V lost 4 bases to trimming and J lost 5 bases, with 14 bases between them. Germline values: CDR1 SGHNT, CDR2 YENEEA. The CDR3 contains 15 residues. CDR3 coding DNA: TGTGCCAGCAGCTCCGCGTTCGCGGGGACCGGGGAGCTGTTTTTT. Amino acids: CASSSAFAGTGELFF.

This clone was seen just once. The rearrangement joins TRBV21-1 to TRBJ2-1; the table's D gene call, TRBD1, was not cross checked with the DNA. TRBV21-1 is an annotated pseudogene. The CDR3 has 16 amino acids. The CDR3 region is CASSDPGHSSYNEQFF. The CDR3, as DNA: TGTGCCAGCAGCGACCCGGGACACAGCTCCTACAATGAGCAGTTCTTC.

This chain links TRBV25-1 with TRBJ1-1; unclear D gene. V was pared by 2 bases and J by 7 bases, with 17 bases between. CDR3 size: 15 residues. The germline V gene has CDR1 MGHDK and CDR2 SYGVNS. The chain's CDR3 is CASSETALVFSEAFF. Here the CDR3 DNA reads TGTGCCAGCAGTGAAACTGCGCTGGTATTTAGTGAAGCTTTCTTT. Full variable domain (missing parts from reference TRBV25-1 and TRBJ1-1): EADIYQTPRYLVIGTGKKITLECSQTMGHDKMYWYQQDPGMELHLIHYSYGVNSTEKGDLSSESTVSRIRTEHFPLTLESARPSHTSQYLCASSETALVFSEAFFGQGTRLTVV.

The rearrangement uses TRBV7-2 and TRBJ2-3; 8 bases fit TRBD2. V dropped 0 bases and J dropped 8; count of bases not matched to a gene: 4. Germline values: CDR1 SGHTA, CDR2 FQGNSA. This CDR3 comprises 14 residues. CDR3 coding DNA: TGTGCCAGCAGCTTAGCTTTGGCGGGAGGTACGCAGTATTTT. Its protein is CASSLALAGGTQYF.

J is TRBJ1-4 and V is TRBV5-4; 7 nucleotides align to TRBD1. CDR3 length: 14 amino acids. The germline CDR1 and CDR2 sequences are SGHNT and YYREEE (reference sequence). V shed 2 bases and J 6 bases; nucleotides not matched to a gene: 4. CDR3 DNA: TGTGCCAGCAGCTTTGAGACAGGGCATGAAAAACTGTTTTTT. It translates to CASSFETGHEKLFF.

The genes are TRBV10-3 and TRBJ2-3; 9 bases map to TRBD2. The ends lost 2 bases at V and 4 bases at J; junction bases unmatched: 7. CDR1 ENHRY and CDR2 SYGVKD come from the germline V gene. The CDR3 contains 16 residues. CDR3 nucleotide sequence: TGTGCCATCAGTGAGCAGCGCGGGGGGGGAGCAGATACGCAGTATTTT. It translates to CAISEQRGGGADTQYF.

In this sample, this clone turned up once. The chain has TRBV19 and TRBJ2-3; D possibly corresponds to TRBD2 (6 bases). Trimming shortened V by 7 bases and J by 3 bases, and 11 bases separated the two germline ends. Germline CDR1 and CDR2: LNHDA and SQIVND (reference sequence). The CDR3 consists of 13 residues. This chain's CDR3 is CASTEGRTDTQYF. The CDR3 region has the DNA TGTGCCAGTACGGAGGGGAGGACAGATACGCAGTATTTT.

This chain connects TRBV2 to TRBJ2-1; 7 bases are shared with TRBD2. The germline gives CDR1 SNHLY, CDR2 FYNNEI. The CDR3 is made up of 16 amino acids. The ends lost 8 bases at V and 4 bases at J; junction bases unmatched: 14. In DNA form, the CDR3 reads TGTGCCAGCTCTGGCCTAGCGGAGGCGAAGTACAATGAGCAGTTCTTC. Translation: CASSGLAEAKYNEQFF.

The V and J genes are TRBV11-3 and TRBJ2-1, with D perhaps matching TRBD2 (5 bases). The CDR3 length is 16 residues. From germline, CDR1 is SGHNT and CDR2 YENEEA. The V end lost 4 bases, the J end lost 8 bases, and 21 bases lay between the germline ends. CDR3: CASSSGIDLNTDEQFF. The CDR3 DNA sequence: TGTGCCAGCAGCTCCGGGATAGACCTTAACACCGATGAGCAGTTCTTC. Complete variable domain (other parts from reference TRBV11-3 and TRBJ2-1): EAGVVQSPRYKIIEKKQPVAFWCNPISGHNTLYWYLQNLGQGPELLIRYENEEAVDDSQLPKDRFSAERLKGVDSTLKIQPAELGDSAVYLCASSSGIDLNTDEQFFGPGTRLTVL.

V and J are TRBV7-9 and TRBJ2-7, with 11 positions matching TRBD2. The CDR3 is 19 amino acids. Trimming cost V 4 bases and J 0 bases; bases outside gene matches: 14. Germline V gene lookup returns CDR1 SEHNR and CDR2 FQNEAQ (reference sequence). CDR3 nucleotides: TGTGCCAGCAGCTCAGAAACCCGGCGACTAGCGGGACACTCCTACGAGCAGTACTTC. Translated: CASSSETRRLAGHSYEQYF.

The chain carries TRBV7-6 and TRBJ2-1; a weak D match, TRBD1 (5 bases). Trimming shortened V by 4 bases and J by 1 base, and 11 bases separated the two germline ends. CDR3 size: 15 residues. The germline V gene encodes CDR1 SGHVS and CDR2 FNYEAQ. The CDR3 region has the DNA TGTGCCAGCAGCTACCACCAGGGTTCCTACAATGAGCAGTTCTTC. Its protein product is CASSYHQGSYNEQFF.

The gene calls are TRBV5-1 and TRBJ2-7, with a possible D match to TRBD1 (6 bases). This CDR3 has 14 amino acids. Trimming removed 4 bases at V and 2 bases at J, with 13 bases between. The germline V gene has CDR1 SGHRS and CDR2 YFSETQ. Written as DNA, the CDR3 is TGCGCCAGCAGCCTGGGGGACACTACCTACGAGCAGTACTTC. Amino acid sequence: CASSLGDTTYEQYF.

The V gene is TRBV2, the J gene TRBJ2-7; D unclear. This CDR3 is 14 amino acids long. Germline CDR1 and CDR2: SNHLY and FYNNEI. The V end was cut by 3 bases, the J end by 1 base, with 10 bases between. CDR3 protein: CASSDRQESYEQYF. Here the CDR3 DNA reads TGTGCCAGCAGTGACCGTCAGGAATCCTACGAGCAGTACTTC.

V and J are TRBV25-1 and TRBJ2-1; 13 bases align to TRBD2. Germline trimming cut 3 bases from V and 8 bases from J; bases unmatched to any gene: 13. The length of the CDR3 is 18 residues. CDR1 MGHDK and CDR2 SYGVNS come from the germline V gene. CDR3 DNA sequence: TGTGCCAGCAGTGACCGGGGACTAGCGGGATATCTTGGTCATGAGCAGTTCTTC. Its protein product is CASSDRGLAGYLGHEQFF.